The 32 T cell receptor beta chains listed next were all sequenced from one sample in a study of cytomegalovirus exposure and HLA in healthy donors. It was with 60 Vbeta and 13 Jbeta primers that the PCR ran. The method was immunoSEQ multiplex PCR; TCRdb's version includes in-frame clones alone and lacks a portion of them. The sample lists approximately 120,000 clones, 74% occurring once. The specimen was PBMCs. The receptors stem from a human donor in good health.

The CDR3 sequence: CATRLAGSSTDTQYF. The CDR3 DNA sequence: TGTGCCACTAGACTGGCCGGCTCTAGCACAGATACGCAGTATTTT. V and J are TRBV2 and TRBJ2-3; unclear D gene. The CDR3 runs 15 residues. V lost 10 bases and J 0 bases, leaving 17 bases between the germline ends. Germline CDR1 and CDR2: SNHLY and FYNNEI.

V and J are TRBV7-6 and TRBJ2-2, with 12 bases lining up with TRBD2. CDR3 length: 17 amino acids. The germline V gene encodes CDR1 SGHVS and CDR2 FNYEAQ. Trimming took 1 base from V and 1 from J; bases not matched to a gene: 1. In DNA form, the CDR3 reads TGTGCCAGCAGCTTAGTACTAGCGGGGGGGAACACCGGGGAGCTGTTTTTT. This codes for CASSLVLAGGNTGELFF.

This clone was seen more than once but under ten times. The rearrangement joins TRBV15 to TRBJ2-5, with D maybe TRBD1 (5 bases). Germline values: CDR1 LNHNV, CDR2 YYDKDF (reference sequence). Trimming removed 0 bases at V and 1 base at J, with 6 bases between. This CDR3 has 14 residues. The CDR3 DNA sequence: TGTGCCACCAGCAGAGATGACAGCCAAGAGACCCAGTACTTC. Its translation: CATSRDDSQETQYF.

This sequence joins TRBV30 and TRBJ2-3; 12 nucleotides match TRBD2. J lost 9 bases, V lost 0 bases, and 7 bases had no gene match. Germline CDR1 GTSNPN, CDR2 SVGIG (reference sequence). The CDR3 extends over 15 amino acids. The CDR3 DNA follows: TGTGCCTGGAGTGTACAACTAGCGGGGGGAGAGACGCAGTATTTT. Amino acid sequence: CAWSVQLAGGETQYF.

J is TRBJ1-6 and V is TRBV7-2; a weak D match, TRBD1 (5 bases). Trimming left V 5 bases short and J 10 bases short, with 15 bases between. Germline values: CDR1 SGHTA, CDR2 FQGNSA. The CDR3 consists of 14 residues. For the CDR3, the DNA is TGTGCCAGCAGCCAGACAGTAGGGCGATCACCCCTCCACTTT. It specifies CASSQTVGRSPLHF.

V gene TRBV28 combines with J gene TRBJ1-2; TRBD1 aligns across 9 bases. J was trimmed by 6 bases and V by 8 bases; bases with no gene match: 7. The CDR3 has 13 amino acids. Germline V gene lookup returns CDR1 MDHEN and CDR2 SYDVKM. CDR3 in DNA: TGTGCCAGCGGGACAGGGCCACGACATGGCTACACCTTC. Protein sequence: CASGTGPRHGYTF.

The rearrangement uses TRBV9 and TRBJ2-1; possible D gene TRBD2, 5 bases. The V gene's germline CDR1 is SGDLS and CDR2 YYNGEE. This CDR3 has 19 amino acids. Trimming removed 3 bases from V and 2 bases from J, with 24 bases in between. The DNA of the CDR3 is TGTGCCAGCAGCGGCACTAGATCTAGTCGGATTGGGGCCTACAATGAGCAGTTCTTC. Protein sequence: CASSGTRSSRIGAYNEQFF.

This clone was seen only once. This chain links TRBV7-2 with TRBJ2-2; 7 bases match TRBD2. The CDR3 spans 18 residues. CDR1 and CDR2 (germline): SGHTA, FQGNSA. With 6 bases clipped from V and 3 bases from J, the junction kept 16 bases outside the gene matches. The CDR3 DNA reads TGTGCCAGCAGAGGGGCTAGCGGACTCCGCGGAGACACCGGGGAGCTGTTTTTT. Its translation is CASRGASGLRGDTGELFF.

V and J are TRBV7-2 and TRBJ2-5, with D possibly being TRBD1 (7 bases). Deletions cut 0 bases from V and 0 bases from J, with 17 bases between. In germline, CDR1 is SGHTA, CDR2 FQGNSA. This CDR3 has 18 amino acids. The CDR3 loop is CASSLAPGRGRYQETQYF. The CDR3 DNA reads as TGTGCCAGCAGCTTAGCTCCCGGCAGGGGGAGGTACCAAGAGACCCAGTACTTC.

This chain links TRBV5-4 with TRBJ2-3; maybe TRBD2 (6 bases). The CDR3 is 16 residues long. Germline CDR1 is SGHNT and CDR2 is YYREEE (reference sequence). Trimming left V 0 bases short and J 1 base short, with 12 bases between. The CDR3 spells CASSLGIPGGTDTQYF. The CDR3 bases are TGTGCCAGCAGCTTGGGTATTCCGGGGGGCACAGATACGCAGTATTTT.

This chain uses TRBV5-6 with TRBJ1-4, with 8 bases identical to TRBD1. The CDR3 sequence is 16 residues long. Germline loops: CDR1 SGHDT, CDR2 YYEEEE. V gave up 2 bases and J gave up 4 bases; unmatched junction bases: 7. The CDR3 region has the DNA TGTGCCAGCAGCTTCCGGGACAGGATAATTAATGAAAAACTGTTTTTT. It specifies CASSFRDRIINEKLFF.

The rearrangement links TRBV28 to TRBJ1-6, with D possibly TRBD1 on 6 matching bases. Germline V gene lookup returns CDR1 MDHEN and CDR2 SYDVKM. The V gene lost 6 bases and the J gene lost 4 bases, with 19 bases spanning the gap. This CDR3 is 17 amino acids long. CDR3 sequence (DNA): TGTGCCAGCAGCCCCCCCCTGGGGGCTGTTTATAATTCACCCCTCCACTTT. Encoded protein: CASSPPLGAVYNSPLHF. The whole variable domain, filled in from reference TRBV28 and TRBJ1-6, reads DVKVTQSSRYLVKRTGEKVFLECVQDMDHENMFWYRQDPGLGLRLIYFSYDVKMKEKGDIPEGYSVSREKKERFSLILESASTNQTSMYLCASSPPLGAVYNSPLHFGNGTRLTVT.

V usage is TRBV14 and J usage is TRBJ2-7; the match to TRBD2 covers 7 bases. CDR3 size: 14 residues. The germline V gene has CDR1 SGHDN and CDR2 FVKESK. J lost 9 bases, V lost 2 bases, and 10 bases had no gene match. The CDR3 DNA is TGTGCCAGCAGCCAAACCCGGGTCGGGAGGATGCAGTACTTC. Translation gives CASSQTRVGRMQYF.

This sequence joins TRBV6-1 and TRBJ1-2; 10 bases match TRBD1. The CDR3 runs to 14 residues. The junction had 15 bases not matched to a gene; V was cut back by 10 bases and J by 10 bases. Germline V gene lookup returns CDR1 MNHNS and CDR2 SASEGT. The CDR3 nucleotides read TGTGCCATCCTCCTTGGATCCGGGACAGGGGTCTACACCTTC. Translation gives CAILLGSGTGVYTF.

The chain recombines TRBV7-9 with TRBJ2-3; 9 bases are shared with TRBD1. This CDR3 has 15 amino acids. With 4 bases clipped from V and 4 bases from J, the junction kept 6 bases outside the gene matches. CDR1 is SEHNR and CDR2 is FQNEAQ in the germline V gene (reference sequence). CDR3 residues: CASSSGQGGADTQYF. CDR3 nucleotides: TGTGCCAGCAGCTCGGGACAGGGAGGGGCAGATACGCAGTATTTT.

This clone was detected a few times. The chain carries TRBV4-1 and TRBJ1-1, with 7 positions matching TRBD1. This CDR3 comprises 15 residues. CDR1 is MGHRA and CDR2 is YSYEKL in the germline V gene. J was trimmed by 0 bases and V by 1 base; bases with no gene match: 2. This CDR3 reads CASSQGGQLNTEAFF. The CDR3 nucleotides are TGCGCCAGCAGCCAAGGGGGACAGCTGAACACTGAAGCTTTCTTT.

V is TRBV28 and J is TRBJ1-2; TRBD1 aligns across 8 bases. CDR1 is MDHEN and CDR2 is SYDVKM in the germline V gene. This CDR3 contains 14 residues. J lost 5 bases, V lost 3 bases, and 5 bases had no gene match. CDR3 sequence (DNA): TGTGCCAGCAGTTTTCAGGGGGCAACATATGGCTACACCTTC. This codes for CASSFQGATYGYTF.

The J gene is TRBJ1-4, the V gene TRBV19; D is uncertain. Trimming pared 6 bases from V and 8 bases from J, leaving 13 bases between. The length of the CDR3 is 13 residues. CDR1 and CDR2 (germline): LNHDA, SQIVND (reference sequence). CDR3 sequence: CASSRAGEEKLFF. The CDR3 nucleotides are TGTGCCAGTAGCCGAGCTGGTGAGGAAAAACTGTTTTTT.

This clone was picked up a small number of times. V is TRBV6-5 and J is TRBJ1-5; TRBD1 agrees at 11 bases. The J segment lost 7 bases and the V segment lost 4 bases, leaving 6 bases of the junction unmatched. The CDR3 has 15 amino acids. Germline V gene lookup returns CDR1 MNHEY and CDR2 SVGAGI. This CDR3 is CASSSGGQGGQPQHF. CDR3 DNA sequence: TGTGCCAGCAGTTCCGGGGGACAGGGGGGCCAGCCCCAGCATTTT.

This clone was observed a handful of times. The chain combines TRBV18 with TRBJ1-1; TRBD1 agrees at 8 bases. The V gene's germline CDR1 is KGHSH and CDR2 LQKENI. V dropped 6 bases and J dropped 5; count of bases not matched to a gene: 17. CDR3 size: 17 residues. The CDR3 loop reads CASSLQGQGAGATEAFF. The CDR3 coding sequence is TGTGCCAGCTCTCTTCAGGGGCAGGGGGCAGGAGCGACTGAAGCTTTCTTT.

This sequence joins TRBV9 and TRBJ2-5, with no clear D. Germline V gives CDR1 SGDLS, CDR2 YYNGEE. Trimming removed 0 bases at V and 7 bases at J, with 7 bases between. The CDR3 extends over 12 amino acids. Here the CDR3 reads CASSVDAVTQYF. CDR3 nucleotides: TGTGCCAGCAGCGTAGATGCAGTGACCCAGTACTTC. Combining the CDR3 with reference TRBV9 and TRBJ2-5 gives the whole variable domain DSGVTQTPKHLITATGQRVTLRCSPRSGDLSVYWYQQSLDQGLQFLIQYYNGEERAKGNILERFSAQQFPDLHSELNLSSLELGDSALYFCASSVDAVTQYFGPGTRLLVL.

V gene TRBV18 combines with J gene TRBJ2-5; no reliable D call. The CDR3 has 16 amino acids. CDR1 KGHSH and CDR2 LQKENI come from the germline V gene. V lost 5 bases, J lost 6 bases, and 22 bases lay in between. CDR3 DNA sequence: TGTGCCAGCTCATCTTTGTCGGCAGGTAGTGAGAAGACCCAGTACTTC. Translating gives CASSSLSAGSEKTQYF.

This chain connects TRBV29-1 to TRBJ2-3; D gene ambiguous. This CDR3 contains 12 residues. Between the trimmed V and J ends, which lost 2 bases and 2 bases, there was a span of 5 bases. Germline V gives CDR1 SQVTM, CDR2 ANQGSEA. The CDR3 region is CSVETITDTQYF. CDR3 DNA sequence: TGCAGCGTTGAAACAATCACAGATACGCAGTATTTT.

This clone was counted between two and nine times. The genes are TRBV12-5 and TRBJ2-7; the D is unclear. Trimming shortened V by 8 bases and J by 0 bases, and 11 bases separated the two germline ends. CDR1 and CDR2 from the germline V gene are LGHNT and FRNRAP. The CDR3 is 13 amino acids. The CDR3 loop is CASSPEPSYEQYF. Written as DNA, the CDR3 is TGTGCTAGTTCCCCGGAGCCCTCCTACGAGCAGTACTTC.

The chain carries TRBV7-2 and TRBJ2-2; 9 bases are a match to TRBD2. Germline V CDR1 and CDR2: SGHTA, FQGNSA. Unmatched junction bases numbered 14, after V lost 5 bases and J lost 4 bases. The CDR3 has 18 residues. The CDR3 spells CASSPGPSGVAFTGELFF. The CDR3 coding sequence is TGTGCCAGCAGCCCCGGACCTAGCGGGGTGGCATTCACCGGGGAGCTGTTTTTT. The entire variable domain, with the rest obtained from reference TRBV7-2 and TRBJ2-2, is as follows: GAGVSQSPSNKVTEKGKDVELRCDPISGHTALYWYRQSLGQGLEFLIYFQGNSAPDKSGLPSDRFSAERTGGSVSTLTIQRTQQEDSAVYLCASSPGPSGVAFTGELFFGEGSRLTVL.

V and J are TRBV30 and TRBJ1-5; D not resolved. CDR1 is GTSNPN, CDR2 SVGIG, per germline (reference sequence). The length of the CDR3 is 11 residues. Between the trimmed V and J ends, which lost 8 bases and 7 bases, there was a span of 12 bases. CDR3 region: CAGKVRQPQHF. In DNA form, the CDR3 reads TGTGCCGGAAAGGTCAGGCAGCCCCAGCATTTT.

V is TRBV28 and J is TRBJ1-1; D uncertain. Germline CDR1 reads MDHEN; CDR2 reads SYDVKM. The CDR3 extends over 16 amino acids. The CDR3 DNA reads as TGTGGGTCAGCGCCGGGAAAAGGAATAAAGAACACTGAAGCTTTCTTT. Translating gives CGSAPGKGIKNTEAFF.

The genes are TRBV19 and TRBJ1-2; no clear D gene. The CDR3 runs 15 residues. Deletions cut 0 bases from V and 4 bases from J, with 12 bases between. Per germline, CDR1 LNHDA and CDR2 SQIVND (reference sequence). The CDR3 nucleotides read TGTGCCAGTAGTATAGAGGGCAAGTCACGCTATGGCTACACCTTC. Its protein is CASSIEGKSRYGYTF.

On this clone itself: The same CDR3 also results from other DNA sequences found in this sample. The chain combines TRBV6-1 with TRBJ2-2, with 11 bases matching TRBD2. Germline V gives CDR1 MNHNS, CDR2 SASEGT. This CDR3 has 15 amino acids. V lost 7 bases to trimming and J lost 9 bases; unmatched junction nucleotides: 10. As DNA, the CDR3 is TGTGCCAGCATCCCGGGGGGGACTAGCGGCCGGGAGCTGTTTTTT. This codes for CASIPGGTSGRELFF.

The chain couples TRBV10-3 to TRBJ1-1; 8 bases match TRBD1. V lost 7 bases to trimming and J lost 1 base; unmatched junction nucleotides: 2. The CDR3 loop spans 13 amino acids. The germline V gene has CDR1 ENHRY and CDR2 SYGVKD. CDR3 sequence (DNA): TGTGCCATCAAAGACAGGGGGAACACTGAAGCTTTCTTT. Its protein product is CAIKDRGNTEAFF.

This clone was seen more than once but under ten times. CDR3 DNA: TGTGCCAGCAGTTTATCGGGACTACAATACGAGCAGTACTTC. It specifies CASSLSGLQYEQYF. The chain carries TRBV6-5 and TRBJ2-7; 7 nucleotides match TRBD2. The CDR3 loop spans 14 amino acids. V gave up 4 bases and J gave up 4 bases; unmatched junction bases: 7. Germline V gene data show CDR1 as MNHEY and CDR2 as SVGAGI.

This rearrangement joins TRBV12-2 to TRBJ2-7; the DNA was not compared with TRBD1, the D call given in the table. TRBV12-2 represents a pseudogene. The CDR3 runs to 15 residues. This CDR3 is CASRLAGTGVYEQYF. The CDR3 DNA is TGTGCAAGTCGCTTAGCGGGGACAGGGGTTTACGAGCAGTACTTC.